The clone carrying this TCR beta chain occurred many times. Its antigen is unknown. This record belongs to a study of T cell repertoires in cytomegalovirus infection. In germline, CDR1 is MNHEY, CDR2 SVGEGT. CDR3 length: 14 residues. The V and J ends lost 2 bases and 3 bases respectively, with 10 bases between them. Study-wide results and limits: Cumulative frequency (of public TCR beta family members) identified carriers of CMV plus the relevant HLA.

TCRdb itself ran the reads through MiXCR, one entry per CDR3 protein. Among roughly 76,000 distinct CDR3 sequences listed, around 3.5% were seen once. The sample taken for sequencing was PBMCs. This TCR was recovered from a human donor in good health (CMV status not recorded). Some clones in this sample may be carry-over from other donors' samples. The rearrangement uses TRBV6-2 or TRBV6-3 and TRBJ2-5; D not certain. CDR3 region: CASSYPNKKETQYF. The CDR3 DNA reads TGTGCCAGCAGTTACCCTAACAAGAAAGAGACCCAGTACTTC.